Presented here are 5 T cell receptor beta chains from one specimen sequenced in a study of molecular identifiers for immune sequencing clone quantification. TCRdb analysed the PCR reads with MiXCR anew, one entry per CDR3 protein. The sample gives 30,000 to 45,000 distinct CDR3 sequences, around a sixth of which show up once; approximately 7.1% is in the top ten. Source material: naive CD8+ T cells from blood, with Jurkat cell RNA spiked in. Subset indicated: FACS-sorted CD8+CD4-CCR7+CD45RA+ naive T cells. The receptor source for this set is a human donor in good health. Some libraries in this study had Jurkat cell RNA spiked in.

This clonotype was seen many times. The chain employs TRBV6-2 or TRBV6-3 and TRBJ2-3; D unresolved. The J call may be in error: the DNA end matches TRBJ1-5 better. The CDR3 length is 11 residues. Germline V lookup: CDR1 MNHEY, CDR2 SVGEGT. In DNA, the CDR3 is TGTGCCAGCACCCTCAGAGGGACCCAGCATTTT. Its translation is CASTLRGTQHF.

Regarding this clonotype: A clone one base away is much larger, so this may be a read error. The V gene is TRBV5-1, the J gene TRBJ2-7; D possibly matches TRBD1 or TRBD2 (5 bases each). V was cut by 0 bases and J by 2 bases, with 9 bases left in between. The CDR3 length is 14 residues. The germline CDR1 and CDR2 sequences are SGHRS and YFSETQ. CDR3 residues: CASSLGPGPYEQYF. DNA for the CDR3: TGCGCCAGCAGCTTGGGTCCGGGGCCCTACGAGCAGTACTTC.

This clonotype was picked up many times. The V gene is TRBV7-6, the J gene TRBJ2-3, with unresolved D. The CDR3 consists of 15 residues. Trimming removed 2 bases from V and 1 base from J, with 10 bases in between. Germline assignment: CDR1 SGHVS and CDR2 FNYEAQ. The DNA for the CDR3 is TGTGCCAGCAGCTTATCCGCCTACCGCACAGATACGCAGTATTTT. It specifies CASSLSAYRTDTQYF.

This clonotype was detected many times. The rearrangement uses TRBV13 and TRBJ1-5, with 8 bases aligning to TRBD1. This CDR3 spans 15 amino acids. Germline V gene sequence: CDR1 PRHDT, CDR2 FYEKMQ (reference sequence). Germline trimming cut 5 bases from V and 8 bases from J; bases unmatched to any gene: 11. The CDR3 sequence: CASSHGQGSKEPQHF. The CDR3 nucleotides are TGTGCCAGCAGCCACGGACAGGGCTCTAAGGAGCCCCAGCATTTT.

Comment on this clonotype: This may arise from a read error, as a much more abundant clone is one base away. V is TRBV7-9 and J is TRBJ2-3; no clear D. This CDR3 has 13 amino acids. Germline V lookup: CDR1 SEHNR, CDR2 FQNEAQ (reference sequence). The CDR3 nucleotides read TGTGCCAGCAGCTCCGGGCCGCCAGATGCGCAGTATTTT. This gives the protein CASSSGPPDAQYF.